The 30 T cell receptor beta chains given below trace back to one sample, sequenced in a study of shared clonotypes between healthy human individuals. This table comes from immunoSEQ multiplex PCR, and its TCRdb copy is limited to in-frame clones, with some not included. Among 2 million to 3 million clones listed, roughly 93% were seen once. Material for sequencing was naive CD4+ T cells from PBMCs. Described subset: CD45RA+ positively selected. The origin of the receptors is a man aged 18 to 35 in good health. Some clones in this sample may be carry-over from other donors' samples.

This clone occurred once. The rearrangement links TRBV30 to TRBJ2-3; 12 bases are a match to TRBD1. CDR1 is GTSNPN, CDR2 SVGIG, per germline (reference sequence). The V and J ends lost 4 bases and 5 bases, in that order; junction bases with no gene match: 10. The CDR3 extends over 16 amino acids. In nucleotides, the CDR3 is TGTGCCTGGACCTATCGGGACAGGGGGCCCGGAGATACGCAGTATTTT. Amino acids: CAWTYRDRGPGDTQYF.

The chain has TRBV5-1 and TRBJ1-2; D is unclear. CDR3 length equals 14 residues. V was clipped by 6 bases and J by 1 base, with 13 bases between them. Per germline, CDR1 SGHRS and CDR2 YFSETQ. Here the CDR3 DNA reads TGCGCCAGCAAGGGTCGGCCCAGTAACTATGGCTACACCTTC. Its protein product is CASKGRPSNYGYTF. Variable domain in full (rest from reference TRBV5-1 and TRBJ1-2): KAGVTQTPRYLIKTRGQQVTLSCSPISGHRSVSWYQQTPGQGLQFLFEYFSETQRNKGNFPGRFSGRQFSNSRSEMNVSTLELGDSALYLCASKGRPSNYGYTFGSGTRLTVV.

The V and J genes are TRBV7-8 and TRBJ2-2; possible D gene TRBD2, 6 bases. V lost 3 bases to trimming and J lost 7 bases, with 15 bases between them. Looked up from germline, CDR1 is SGHVS and CDR2 is FQNEAQ. The CDR3 covers 15 residues. The CDR3 region is CASSFPREMFGELFF. In DNA, the CDR3 is TGTGCCAGCAGCTTTCCCCGGGAGATGTTCGGGGAGCTGTTTTTT.

A note on this clone: Other DNA sequences within the sample encode an identical CDR3. This chain joins TRBV7-2 and TRBJ1-1, with 8 bases fitting TRBD1. From germline, CDR1 is SGHTA and CDR2 FQGNSA. Germline trimming cut 0 bases from V and 3 bases from J; bases unmatched to any gene: 3. This CDR3 region has 15 residues. The CDR3 bases are TGTGCCAGCAGCTTAGCGGGGACAGGCTACACTGAAGCTTTCTTT. It specifies CASSLAGTGYTEAFF. Combining the CDR3 with reference TRBV7-2 and TRBJ1-1 gives the whole variable domain GAGVSQSPSNKVTEKGKDVELRCDPISGHTALYWYRQSLGQGLEFLIYFQGNSAPDKSGLPSDRFSAERTGGSVSTLTIQRTQQEDSAVYLCASSLAGTGYTEAFFGQGTRLTVV.

This clone has a handful of counts. The chain is built from TRBV5-6 and TRBJ1-4; 8 bases are shared with TRBD1. Germline V lookup: CDR1 SGHDT, CDR2 YYEEEE. The trim removed 3 bases at V and 10 bases at J, leaving 8 bases unmatched. This CDR3 comprises 14 residues. DNA of the CDR3: TGTGCCAGCAGCTCCGGGACAGGTTCAGGAAAACTGTTTTTT. This encodes CASSSGTGSGKLFF.

The V gene is TRBV7-8, the J gene TRBJ2-5, with D possibly TRBD1 on 6 matching bases. CDR3 length: 16 amino acids. Germline CDR1 SGHVS, CDR2 FQNEAQ. Trimming left V 3 bases short and J 4 bases short, with 18 bases between. CDR3 nucleotides: TGTGCCAGCAGCTTCCATCCGGGACACAGCCGAGAGACCCAGTACTTC. It encodes CASSFHPGHSRETQYF.

The genes are TRBV5-5 and TRBJ2-7; D not certain. V lost 4 bases and J 0 bases, leaving 5 bases between the germline ends. CDR1 and CDR2 from the germline V gene are SGHKS and YYEKEE (reference sequence). The CDR3 is 12 residues long. CDR3: CASSLLSYEQYF. As DNA, the CDR3 is TGTGCCAGCAGCCTCCTCTCCTACGAGCAGTACTTC.

The rearrangement links TRBV19 to TRBJ1-2; D unclear. Germline loops: CDR1 LNHDA, CDR2 SQIVND (reference sequence). This CDR3 is built from 12 residues. The germline V and J ends were trimmed by 5 bases and 7 bases, with 11 bases remaining between them. The chain's CDR3 is CASSSRFRGYTF. The CDR3 nucleotides read TGTGCCAGTAGTTCTCGGTTCCGTGGCTACACCTTC.

This chain connects TRBV18 to TRBJ2-2; TRBD1 aligns across 9 bases. The CDR3 extends over 17 amino acids. CDR1 is KGHSH, CDR2 LQKENI, per germline. V shed 3 bases, J shed 2 bases, and the junction held 7 bases outside the gene matches. The CDR3 sequence: CASSPPGQGTNTGELFF. DNA for the CDR3: TGTGCCAGCTCACCTCCGGGACAGGGCACAAACACCGGGGAGCTGTTTTTT.

In DNA form, the CDR3 reads TGTGCCAGCAGTGCCGGGACAGGGGCCCCCGGGGAGCTGTTTTTT. Its translation is CASSAGTGAPGELFF. V and J are TRBV27 and TRBJ2-2, with TRBD1 identical over 10 bases. The trim removed 5 bases at V and 6 bases at J, leaving 6 bases unmatched. In germline, CDR1 is MNHEY, CDR2 SMNVEV (reference sequence). The CDR3 totals 15 residues.

The chain uses TRBV4-3 and TRBJ2-7; 8 bases are a match to TRBD2. The CDR3 contains 14 residues. Trimming at V came to 0 bases and at J to 7 bases, leaving 5 bases not matched to a gene. CDR1 and CDR2 from the germline V gene are LGHNA and YSLEER. The CDR3, as DNA: TGCGCCAGCAGCCAAGATTGGGCTAGCGGGGAGCAGTACTTC. Amino acids: CASSQDWASGEQYF.

This chain joins TRBV6-1 and TRBJ1-1, with D possibly TRBD1 on 5 matching bases. Germline lookup yields CDR1 MNHNS and CDR2 SASEGT. V was pared by 4 bases and J by 6 bases, with 15 bases between. The CDR3 has 14 residues. The CDR3 nucleotides are TGTGCCAGCAGTGCCAGGGCTGCGAAAGCTGAAGCTTTCTTT. Encoded protein: CASSARAAKAEAFF.

The J gene is TRBJ2-6, the V gene TRBV5-1, with D perhaps matching TRBD2 (6 bases). The CDR3 totals 17 residues. The V end was cut by 1 base, the J end by 0 bases, with 11 bases between. Germline lookup yields CDR1 SGHRS and CDR2 YFSETQ. CDR3 sequence: CASSLWQGGSGANVLTF. The CDR3 DNA is TGCGCCAGCAGCTTGTGGCAGGGAGGCTCTGGGGCCAACGTCCTGACTTTC.

This chain joins TRBV9 and TRBJ2-7, with 10 bases aligning to TRBD2. This CDR3 comprises 17 residues. Germline V CDR1 and CDR2: SGDLS, YYNGEE. The ends lost 3 bases at V and 0 bases at J; junction bases unmatched: 9. The CDR3: CASSANKLAGGSYEQYF. The CDR3 coding sequence is TGTGCCAGCAGCGCAAACAAGTTAGCGGGAGGCTCCTACGAGCAGTACTTC.

The chain carries TRBV6-4 and TRBJ2-3; possible D gene TRBD2, 5 bases. The CDR3 sequence is 15 residues long. Trimming left V 6 bases short and J 7 bases short, with 20 bases between. Per germline, CDR1 MRHNA and CDR2 SNTAGT. This chain's CDR3 is CASSTGHNGMYTQYF. CDR3 sequence (DNA): TGTGCCAGCAGCACGGGCCACAACGGGATGTATACGCAGTATTTT.

The chain combines TRBV11-2 with TRBJ1-1; TRBD1 agrees at 8 bases. The CDR3 sequence is 13 residues long. The germline V gene has CDR1 SGHAT and CDR2 FQNNGV. J gave up 4 bases and V 3 bases, and 1 base lay outside the gene matches. The CDR3 loop reads CASSLDRATEAFF. The DNA of the CDR3 is TGTGCCAGCAGCTTGGACAGGGCCACTGAAGCTTTCTTT.

The rearrangement links TRBV6-6 to TRBJ2-3; 8 nucleotides agree with TRBD2. V trimming: 0 bases; J trimming: 2 bases; junction bases outside the gene matches: 4. Germline V CDR1 and CDR2: MNHNY, SVGAGI (reference sequence). The CDR3 runs 16 residues. In nucleotides, the CDR3 is TGTGCCAGCAGTTACTCTACGGGAGGGGTCACAGATACGCAGTATTTT. Its protein is CASSYSTGGVTDTQYF.

The chain is built from TRBV21-1 and TRBJ2-1. TRBV21-1 is described as a pseudogene. The CDR3 length is 18 residues. The chain's CDR3 is CASTPGSRRGLPDNEQFF. DNA for the CDR3: TGTGCCAGCACCCCAGGGTCCAGACGAGGACTCCCCGACAATGAGCAGTTCTTC.

This rearrangement joins TRBV28 to TRBJ1-2; a weak D match, TRBD1 (6 bases). The CDR3 covers 13 residues. V lost 10 bases and J 4 bases, leaving 16 bases between the germline ends. Per germline, CDR1 MDHEN and CDR2 SYDVKM. The CDR3 is CATTGPAPYGYTF. Written as DNA, the CDR3 is TGTGCCACTACAGGGCCTGCTCCCTATGGCTACACCTTC.

At least ten counts were recorded for this clone. The V call is TRBV6-5, the J call TRBJ1-1; 8 positions agree with TRBD1. Germline V gene lookup returns CDR1 MNHEY and CDR2 SVGAGI. This CDR3 has 14 amino acids. V lost 6 bases and J lost 8; bases outside the gene matches: 11. The CDR3 region has the DNA TGTGCCAGCAGCCAAGGACAGGGTGTTAAGGAAGCTTTCTTT. Translation gives CASSQGQGVKEAFF.

The chain is built from TRBV30 and TRBJ2-3; 8 positions match TRBD2. Trimming at V came to 3 bases and at J to 6 bases, leaving 8 bases not matched to a gene. The CDR3 spans 14 residues. The germline gives CDR1 GTSNPN, CDR2 SVGIG (reference sequence). The CDR3 coding sequence is TGTGCCTGGAGCCAAGGGACTAGAGTCGATACGCAGTATTTT. The encoded protein is CAWSQGTRVDTQYF.

The chain links TRBV10-3 to TRBJ1-4, with D tentatively TRBD1 (5 bases). The CDR3 has 16 amino acids. The V gene lost 4 bases and the J gene lost 8 bases, with 20 bases spanning the gap. The V gene's germline CDR1 is ENHRY and CDR2 SYGVKD. The CDR3 bases are TGTGCCATCAGTGGGGCCCCGACAGAAACCGAAGAAAAACTGTTTTTT. Encoded protein: CAISGAPTETEEKLFF.

Notes on this clone: The same CDR3 also results from other DNA sequences found in this sample. J is TRBJ2-5 and V is TRBV5-1; D may be TRBD2 (6 bases). Per germline, CDR1 SGHRS and CDR2 YFSETQ. CDR3 length: 14 amino acids. V lost 4 bases, J lost 5 bases, and 15 bases lay in between. The CDR3 coding sequence is TGCGCCAGCAGCCCCAACCCGGGGGTGGAGACCCAGTACTTC. This encodes CASSPNPGVETQYF. The full variable domain, completed using reference TRBV5-1 and TRBJ2-5, is KAGVTQTPRYLIKTRGQQVTLSCSPISGHRSVSWYQQTPGQGLQFLFEYFSETQRNKGNFPGRFSGRQFSNSRSEMNVSTLELGDSALYLCASSPNPGVETQYFGPGTRLLVL.

The V and J genes are TRBV7-2 and TRBJ2-7; TRBD2 matches at 7 bases. The CDR3 length is 14 residues. Germline V gives CDR1 SGHTA, CDR2 FQGNSA. V lost 2 bases to trimming and J lost 3 bases; unmatched junction nucleotides: 4. The CDR3 spells CASSLQTSFYEQYF. Written as DNA, the CDR3 is TGTGCCAGCAGCTTACAGACTAGCTTCTACGAGCAGTACTTC.

This chain links TRBV7-2 with TRBJ1-2; D may be TRBD1 (5 bases). Germline V gene lookup returns CDR1 SGHTA and CDR2 FQGNSA. The CDR3 sequence is 13 residues long. The V end was cut by 3 bases, the J end by 4 bases, with 9 bases between. The chain's CDR3 is CASSFRGTYGYTF. The CDR3 bases are TGTGCCAGCAGCTTTCGGGGGACCTATGGCTACACCTTC.

This chain uses TRBV6-5 with TRBJ1-5; tentatively, D is TRBD1 (5 bases). Trimming shortened V by 5 bases and J by 5 bases, and 13 bases separated the two germline ends. The germline gives CDR1 MNHEY, CDR2 SVGAGI. This CDR3 region has 14 residues. In DNA form, the CDR3 reads TGTGCCAGCAGTCTGTCGGACACCCATCAGCCCCAGCATTTT. As protein: CASSLSDTHQPQHF.

The chain joins TRBV2 to TRBJ2-3; 11 nucleotides line up with TRBD2. The germline CDR1 and CDR2 sequences are SNHLY and FYNNEI. The CDR3 runs to 17 residues. The ends lost 11 bases at V and 3 bases at J; junction bases unmatched: 16. This chain's CDR3 is CAGSLAGGQLGTDTQYF. The CDR3 region has the DNA TGTGCCGGAAGCTTAGCGGGAGGGCAATTGGGGACAGATACGCAGTATTTT.

This rearrangement joins TRBV29-1 to TRBJ2-3, with a possible D match to TRBD2 (6 bases). From germline, CDR1 is SQVTM and CDR2 ANQGSEA. V was pared by 2 bases and J by 2 bases, with 14 bases between. The CDR3 runs 15 residues. Here the CDR3 reads CSVERVGSPTDTQYF. DNA for the CDR3: TGCAGCGTTGAAAGGGTCGGGAGTCCCACAGATACGCAGTATTTT.

The chain links TRBV28 to TRBJ2-2; TRBD2 agrees at 7 bases. V was clipped by 3 bases and J by 2 bases; unmatched bases: 3. The germline gives CDR1 MDHEN, CDR2 SYDVKM. This CDR3 is built from 15 residues. CDR3 in DNA: TGTGCCAGCAGTTTTACTAGCGTCAACACCGGGGAGCTGTTTTTT. Translated: CASSFTSVNTGELFF.

The DNA of the CDR3 is TGTGCCAGCAGCCAACGTCCAAGCGAGCAGTACTTC. This sequence encodes CASSQRPSEQYF. The gene calls are TRBV4-2 and TRBJ2-7; D call uncertain. V was cut by 2 bases and J by 6 bases, with 8 bases left in between. The germline V gene encodes CDR1 LGHNA and CDR2 YNFKEQ. The CDR3 consists of 12 residues.